Following are 7 T cell receptor beta chains from one sample sequenced in a study of blood T cell repertoires in COVID-19. TCRdb's copy holds only in-frame clones and misses some; the assay was immunoSEQ multiplex PCR. The sample shows 150,000 or so clones, around four fifths of them seen only once. The material sequenced was PBMCs or T cells enriched from blood (not recorded which). Every receptor here comes from a woman aged 45-60 years who had recovered from COVID-19.

This chain uses TRBV7-2 with TRBJ1-1, with TRBD1 matching over 7 bases. Germline V gene lookup returns CDR1 SGHTA and CDR2 FQGNSA. This CDR3 comprises 14 residues. Trimming cost V 5 bases and J 5 bases; bases outside gene matches: 8. CDR3 in amino acids: CASSQVPGQTEAFF. In DNA, the CDR3 is TGTGCCAGCAGCCAGGTACCGGGACAGACTGAAGCTTTCTTT.

This chain uses TRBV19 with TRBJ1-1; TRBD1 is a possible D gene (5 bases). Trimming stripped 5 bases from V and 7 bases from J, with 8 bases between. CDR1 is LNHDA, CDR2 SQIVND, per germline (reference sequence). The CDR3 loop spans 11 amino acids. This chain's CDR3 is CASSRQIEAFF. Written as DNA, the CDR3 is TGTGCCAGTAGTCGACAGATTGAAGCTTTCTTT.

This CDR3 reads CASSSSGRDYNEQFF. The CDR3 DNA sequence: TGTGCCAGCAGCTCTAGCGGGAGGGATTACAATGAGCAGTTCTTC. The rearrangement links TRBV7-3 to TRBJ2-1; 12 bases fit TRBD2. Germline V CDR1 and CDR2: SGHTA, FQGTGA. This CDR3 region has 15 residues. V shed 4 bases and J 4 bases; nucleotides not matched to a gene: 2.

The V call is TRBV7-9, the J call TRBJ1-1, with a weak D call TRBD1 (6 bases). Germline V CDR1 and CDR2: SEHNR, FQNEAQ (reference sequence). This CDR3 has 13 residues. Trimming pared 0 bases from V and 6 bases from J, leaving 8 bases between. This CDR3 is CASSLAGGPEAFF. The CDR3 region has the DNA TGTGCCAGCAGCTTAGCGGGGGGGCCTGAAGCTTTCTTT.

CDR3 sequence (DNA): TGTGCCAGCAGTCAATCCGGGACAGGGGAAACTGAAGCTTTCTTT. This sequence encodes CASSQSGTGETEAFF. The gene calls are TRBV2 and TRBJ1-1; 10 bases are shared with TRBD1. Trimming took 5 bases from V and 5 from J; bases not matched to a gene: 8. CDR3 length: 15 residues. The V gene's germline CDR1 is SNHLY and CDR2 FYNNEI.

The rearrangement links TRBV6-5 to TRBJ1-2, with a possible D match to TRBD1 (6 bases). V was clipped by 5 bases and J by 5 bases, with 12 bases between them. The CDR3 is 13 residues long. Germline V CDR1 and CDR2: MNHEY, SVGAGI. CDR3 in amino acids: CASSRTDGYGYTF. In DNA, the CDR3 is TGTGCCAGCAGTCGGACAGACGGATATGGCTACACCTTC.

The V and J genes are TRBV5-1 and TRBJ2-5; 8 bases fit TRBD1. The CDR3 is 16 amino acids. The V gene's germline CDR1 is SGHRS and CDR2 YFSETQ. Losses at the gene ends were 0 bases for V and 4 bases for J; bases not matched to a gene: 8. The CDR3 spells CASSLAPQGAGETQYF. The DNA for the CDR3 is TGCGCCAGCAGCTTGGCCCCTCAGGGGGCAGGAGAGACCCAGTACTTC.